These 22 T cell receptor beta chains were sequenced from one sample in a study of cytomegalovirus exposure and HLA in healthy donors listed by TCRdb under 2017. Library method: the immunoSEQ multiplex PCR assay. A mixture of 60 forward primers for TCR Vbeta segments and 13 reverse primers for TCR Jbeta segments was used in the multiplex PCR. TCRdb took this table from immuneACCESS and kept in-frame rearrangements with V and J called. Such tables lack part of the clones; where checked against another copy, unresolved V genes explain under half of the gap, and the rest is unexplained. This sample gives 100,000 to 150,000 clones in total; around 83% of them show up just once. The leading ten clones occupy 0.95% to 1.5% of the sample. What was sequenced was PBMCs. All receptors derive from a girl aged 2 to 9 in good health and CMV-seronegative.

This sequence joins TRBV7-8 and TRBJ2-7; 12 positions agree with TRBD2. In germline, CDR1 is SGHVS, CDR2 FQNEAQ. V gave up 2 bases and J gave up 1 base; unmatched junction bases: 6. The length of the CDR3 is 17 residues. CDR3 nucleotides: TGTGCCAGCAGCTTATTACTAGCGGGAGGACCGTCCTACGAGCAGTACTTC. Its protein is CASSLLLAGGPSYEQYF.

The chain carries TRBV7-2 and TRBJ2-1; D remains unclear. V lost 5 bases to trimming and J lost 12 bases, with 17 bases between them. The CDR3 loop spans 13 amino acids. Germline values: CDR1 SGHTA, CDR2 FQGNSA. CDR3 sequence (DNA): TGTGCCAGCAGCCCCTTTGGGCCTCTAAGGCAGTTCTTC. This gives the protein CASSPFGPLRQFF.

The chain is built from TRBV7-9 and TRBJ2-7, with 14 bases aligning to TRBD2. The CDR3 extends over 16 amino acids. CDR1 SEHNR and CDR2 FQNEAQ come from the germline V gene (reference sequence). V shed 4 bases, J shed 5 bases, and the junction held 7 bases outside the gene matches. CDR3 coding DNA: TGTGCCAGCAGCTCCTCGGGGACTAGCGGGGGCCACGAGCAGTACTTC. Its protein product is CASSSSGTSGGHEQYF.

This clone was detected only once. This sequence joins TRBV7-8 and TRBJ2-5, with D possibly TRBD1 on 6 matching bases. The CDR3 consists of 18 residues. V gave up 6 bases and J gave up 2 bases, with 25 bases separating them. Per the germline V gene, CDR1 is SGHVS and CDR2 is FQNEAQ. The CDR3 region is CASSSILIIRQDQETQYF. CDR3 bases: TGTGCCAGCAGTTCTATCTTAATCATTAGACAGGATCAAGAGACCCAGTACTTC.

V gene TRBV5-1 combines with J gene TRBJ2-7; perhaps TRBD1 as D (5 bases). V was trimmed by 0 bases and J by 0 bases, leaving 19 bases between them. The length of the CDR3 is 18 residues. CDR1 and CDR2 (germline): SGHRS, YFSETQ. This chain's CDR3 is CASSLGWLGQESSYEQYF. CDR3 nucleotide sequence: TGCGCCAGCAGCTTGGGATGGTTGGGGCAGGAAAGCTCCTACGAGCAGTACTTC.

V gene TRBV7-9 combines with J gene TRBJ2-4, with D unresolved. In germline, CDR1 is SEHNR, CDR2 FQNEAQ (reference sequence). Trimming left V 4 bases short and J 8 bases short, with 21 bases between. The CDR3 spans 16 residues. The CDR3 sequence is CASSSISAESFDIQYF. CDR3 in DNA: TGTGCCAGCAGCTCTATCTCGGCGGAGTCGTTCGACATTCAGTACTTC.

CDR3 nucleotides: TGTGCTTGGGGAGGCTTGAACACTGAAGCTTTCTTT. This translates into CAWGGLNTEAFF. The J gene is TRBJ1-1, the V gene TRBV30; D is undetermined. Germline V lookup: CDR1 GTSNPN, CDR2 SVGIG (reference sequence). The CDR3 is made up of 12 amino acids.

This clone has only a few counts. The J gene is TRBJ2-1, the V gene TRBV20-1; TRBD2 matches at 7 bases. J lost 16 bases, V lost 6 bases, and 9 bases had no gene match. Germline V gene sequence: CDR1 DFQATT, CDR2 SNEGSKA (reference sequence). The CDR3 runs to 10 residues. CDR3: CSAVKRDRFF. CDR3 nucleotides: TGCAGTGCAGTCAAGCGGGACCGTTTCTTC.

A single count supports this clone. The chain links TRBV5-4 to TRBJ2-7; D is possibly TRBD1 (5 bases). V was pared by 7 bases and J by 0 bases, with 11 bases between. Germline assignment: CDR1 SGHNT and CDR2 YYREEE (reference sequence). The CDR3 extends over 13 amino acids. CDR3 DNA sequence: TGTGCCAGCGCCCCTGACAGCTCCTACGAGCAGTACTTC. Amino acids: CASAPDSSYEQYF. Using reference TRBV5-4 and TRBJ2-7 for the parts outside the CDR3, the full variable domain is ETGVTQSPTHLIKTRGQQVTLRCSSQSGHNTVSWYQQALGQGPQFIFQYYREEENGRGNFPPRFSGLQFPNYSSELNVNALELDDSALYLCASAPDSSYEQYFGPGTRLTVT.

This clone was observed a few times. The chain links TRBV6-1 to TRBJ1-2, with D perhaps TRBD1 (5 bases). V gave up 3 bases and J gave up 7 bases, with 12 bases separating them. Germline V CDR1 and CDR2: MNHNS, SASEGT. The CDR3 covers 13 residues. In DNA, the CDR3 is TGTGCCAGCAGTGATCCAGGGTGGTTTGGCTACACCTTC. Encoded protein: CASSDPGWFGYTF.

The chain's CDR3 is CASSRSGRSYEQYF. The CDR3 region has the DNA TGTGCCAGTAGTAGGAGTGGTAGGTCCTACGAGCAGTACTTC. The rearrangement uses TRBV19 and TRBJ2-7; D not certain. This CDR3 spans 14 amino acids. Germline values: CDR1 LNHDA, CDR2 SQIVND (reference sequence). V gave up 4 bases and J gave up 1 base, with 11 bases separating them. The full variable domain, with the rest looked up from reference TRBV19 and TRBJ2-7, is DGGITQSPKYLFRKEGQNVTLSCEQNLNHDAMYWYRQDPGQGLRLIYYSQIVNDFQKGDIAEGYSVSREKKESFPLTVTSAQKNPTAFYLCASSRSGRSYEQYFGPGTRLTVT.

The chain combines TRBV7-6 with TRBJ2-3, with D maybe TRBD2 (7 bases). Trimming pared 5 bases from V and 0 bases from J, leaving 18 bases between. The CDR3 totals 17 residues. CDR1 is SGHVS and CDR2 is FNYEAQ in the germline V gene. The CDR3 DNA sequence: TGTGCCAGCAGCCCGAGAGTAGGCGGGGGCAGCACAGATACGCAGTATTTT. Translated, it gives CASSPRVGGGSTDTQYF.

The chain is built from TRBV18 and TRBJ2-7; 9 bases agree with TRBD1. V gave up 4 bases and J gave up 6 bases; unmatched junction bases: 4. CDR3 length: 13 amino acids. The germline V gene encodes CDR1 KGHSH and CDR2 LQKENI. The CDR3 is CASSLGQGSEQYF. CDR3 bases: TGTGCCAGCTCACTCGGACAGGGGAGCGAGCAGTACTTC.

CDR3 amino acids: CASSLGDRVYEKLFF. The CDR3 DNA reads as TGTGCCAGCAGCTTAGGGGACAGGGTTTATGAAAAACTGTTTTTT. The V call is TRBV13, the J call TRBJ1-4; 8 bases map to TRBD1. V shed 0 bases, J shed 6 bases, and the junction held 3 bases outside the gene matches. Germline assignment: CDR1 PRHDT and CDR2 FYEKMQ (reference sequence). The CDR3 totals 15 residues.

The chain carries TRBV5-5 and TRBJ2-3; 10 positions agree with TRBD2. The V and J ends lost 4 bases and 3 bases, in that order; junction bases with no gene match: 2. The CDR3 is 14 amino acids. Germline CDR1 and CDR2: SGHKS and YYEKEE (reference sequence). The CDR3 DNA reads TGTGCCAGCAGCGGACTAGCGGAAACAGATACGCAGTATTTT. The encoded protein is CASSGLAETDTQYF.

This clone has only one observation. The chain couples TRBV27 to TRBJ1-2; 7 bases agree with TRBD1. This CDR3 spans 14 amino acids. V was clipped by 1 base and J by 6 bases; unmatched bases: 5. CDR1 and CDR2 from the germline V gene are MNHEY and SMNVEV (reference sequence). Written as DNA, the CDR3 is TGTGCCAGCAGTTTATATTCGGGACAGAATGGCTACACCTTC. It encodes CASSLYSGQNGYTF.

In DNA, the CDR3 is TGTGCCAGCAGTGACGACAGTCTGAATTCTGGGGAGCAGTACTTC. Protein sequence: CASSDDSLNSGEQYF. The chain employs TRBV6-1 and TRBJ2-7; a possible D gene is TRBD1 (5 bases). The germline V gene encodes CDR1 MNHNS and CDR2 SASEGT. Trimming took off 3 bases at V and 7 bases at J, with 19 bases between the two ends. The CDR3 runs 15 residues.

The V gene is TRBV27, the J gene TRBJ1-1; the D gene is possibly TRBD1 (5 bases). CDR3 length equals 15 residues. V shed 6 bases and J shed 1 base, with 15 bases lying between them. The germline gives CDR1 MNHEY, CDR2 SMNVEV (reference sequence). The CDR3 sequence: CASSPGQDTNTEAFF. CDR3 coding DNA: TGTGCCAGCAGCCCAGGGCAGGACACGAACACTGAAGCTTTCTTT.

The chain has TRBV4-1 and TRBJ2-5; TRBD1 matches 11 bases. This CDR3 contains 17 residues. Germline assignment: CDR1 MGHRA and CDR2 YSYEKL. V was clipped by 5 bases and J by 6 bases; unmatched bases: 14. The CDR3, as DNA: TGCGCCAGCAGCTCTTTTACCGGGACAGGGGGAATGAAGACCCAGTACTTC. It yields the protein CASSSFTGTGGMKTQYF.

This clone has just one count. This chain joins TRBV2 and TRBJ1-2; D gene unclear. V dropped 6 bases and J dropped 9 bases, with 20 bases sitting between them. The length of the CDR3 is 14 residues. Germline values: CDR1 SNHLY, CDR2 FYNNEI. The CDR3 region has the DNA TGTGCCAGCAGGGGAGCCAGGACCCGGGGAAGCTACACCTTC. It specifies CASRGARTRGSYTF.

The rearrangement links TRBV25-1 to TRBJ1-1; 9 bases are a match to TRBD1. Unmatched junction bases numbered 8, after V lost 6 bases and J lost 0 bases. In germline, CDR1 is MGHDK, CDR2 SYGVNS. The length of the CDR3 is 16 residues. DNA for the CDR3: TGTGCCAGCAGCCTCGGACAGGGGTCCATGAACACTGAAGCTTTCTTT. It translates to CASSLGQGSMNTEAFF. Full variable domain (outside the CDR3, taken from reference TRBV25-1 and TRBJ1-1): EADIYQTPRYLVIGTGKKITLECSQTMGHDKMYWYQQDPGMELHLIHYSYGVNSTEKGDLSSESTVSRIRTEHFPLTLESARPSHTSQYLCASSLGQGSMNTEAFFGQGTRLTVV.

This chain joins TRBV30 and TRBJ1-2; D gene ambiguous. The ends were cut back, 2 bases at V and 3 bases at J, with 22 bases in the middle. The germline V gene has CDR1 GTSNPN and CDR2 SVGIG (reference sequence). The CDR3 is 17 residues long. The DNA of the CDR3 is TGTGCCTGGAGTCCCCCGACTAGGCCAGGCGCTTACTATGGCTACACCTTC. It specifies CAWSPPTRPGAYYGYTF.